The 18 T cell receptor beta chains below come from one sample, sequenced in a study of blood T cell repertoires in COVID-19. Repertoires were generated with immunoSEQ multiplex PCR, while TCRdb's copy carries only in-frame clones and drops some. The data contain 70,000 to 95,000 clones, approximately 91% of them singletons. The sequencing input was peripheral blood. Receptor source: a man aged 50 to 59 with COVID-19, enrolled during active disease.

The chain carries TRBV7-3 and TRBJ2-2, with 8 bases lining up with TRBD2. With 3 bases clipped from V and 1 base from J, the junction kept 4 bases outside the gene matches. Looked up from germline, CDR1 is SGHTA and CDR2 is FQGTGA. The CDR3 sequence is 16 residues long. CDR3 coding DNA: TGTGCCAGCAGCTTCAAAGCGGGAGTGAACACCGGGGAGCTGTTTTTT. It yields the protein CASSFKAGVNTGELFF.

CDR3 residues: CASSEGGTRTDTQYF. The CDR3 DNA is TGTGCCAGTAGTGAAGGGGGCACTCGCACAGATACGCAGTATTTT. The V call is TRBV19, the J call TRBJ2-3; 7 bases agree with TRBD1. The CDR3 is made up of 15 amino acids. Germline CDR1 is LNHDA and CDR2 is SQIVND (reference sequence). Trimming removed 5 bases from V and 1 base from J; junction bases left unmatched: 6.

The chain recombines TRBV11-2 with TRBJ2-5, with D unclear. V was clipped by 1 base and J by 1 base, with 4 bases between them. Germline loops: CDR1 SGHAT, CDR2 FQNNGV. The CDR3 runs 13 residues. The CDR3 bases are TGTGCCAGCAGCTTAGCAGTCCAAGAGACCCAGTACTTC. It is translated as CASSLAVQETQYF.

V gene TRBV27 combines with J gene TRBJ1-6; the D is unclear. CDR3 length: 13 amino acids. Germline CDR1 is MNHEY and CDR2 is SMNVEV (reference sequence). V was cut by 3 bases and J by 5 bases, with 5 bases left in between. The CDR3 region is CASSFTDNSPLHF. CDR3 in DNA: TGTGCCAGCAGTTTCACAGATAATTCACCCCTCCACTTT.

The V call is TRBV11-2, the J call TRBJ1-3; D perhaps matches TRBD1 (5 bases). The V end lost 5 bases, the J end lost 10 bases, and 15 bases lay between the germline ends. Germline V gene data show CDR1 as SGHAT and CDR2 as FQNNGV. The CDR3 is made up of 13 amino acids. The CDR3 sequence: CASSPQDGGTIYF. The DNA for the CDR3 is TGTGCCAGCAGCCCCCAGGACGGGGGAACCATATATTTT.

The J gene is TRBJ2-7, the V gene TRBV18; TRBD1 agrees at 10 bases. The V gene end was trimmed by 3 bases and the J gene end by 3 bases; junction bases not matched to a gene: 2. CDR1 KGHSH and CDR2 LQKENI come from the germline V gene. The CDR3 has 14 amino acids. The CDR3 DNA follows: TGTGCCAGCTCACCCGGACAGGGGGTCTACGAGCAGTACTTC. It yields the protein CASSPGQGVYEQYF.

This clone was observed a handful of times. The chain combines TRBV19 with TRBJ2-1, with D possibly TRBD2 on 5 matching bases. Germline CDR1 and CDR2: LNHDA and SQIVND (reference sequence). The CDR3 is 15 residues long. The V end was cut by 6 bases, the J end by 3 bases, with 15 bases between. This CDR3 reads CASRDKRSFYNEQFF. CDR3 sequence (DNA): TGTGCCAGTAGGGATAAGCGGAGTTTCTACAATGAGCAGTTCTTC.

The V gene is TRBV7-9, the J gene TRBJ2-1; 10 bases are shared with TRBD2. The V gene end was trimmed by 3 bases and the J gene end by 3 bases; junction bases not matched to a gene: 2. Germline loops: CDR1 SEHNR, CDR2 FQNEAQ (reference sequence). The CDR3 extends over 15 amino acids. The DNA of the CDR3 is TGTGCCAGCAGCTTCTCTAGCGGGGGCTACAATGAGCAGTTCTTC. Translated: CASSFSSGGYNEQFF. The full variable domain, completed using reference TRBV7-9 and TRBJ2-1, is DTGVSQNPRHKITKRGQNVTFRCDPISEHNRLYWYRQTLGQGPEFLTYFQNEAQLEKSRLLSDRFSAERPKGSFSTLEIQRTEQGDSAMYLCASSFSSGGYNEQFFGPGTRLTVL.

The genes are TRBV4-1 and TRBJ2-7; 8 bases agree with TRBD1. The CDR3 is 14 amino acids. V lost 2 bases to trimming and J lost 2 bases; unmatched junction nucleotides: 2. Germline V gene data show CDR1 as MGHRA and CDR2 as YSYEKL. Here the CDR3 reads CASSQKTGAYEQYF. CDR3 DNA sequence: TGCGCCAGCAGCCAAAAGACAGGGGCCTACGAGCAGTACTTC.

The chain recombines TRBV10-3 with TRBJ2-5, with D perhaps TRBD2 (6 bases). The germline V gene has CDR1 ENHRY and CDR2 SYGVKD. The germline V and J ends were trimmed by 6 bases and 3 bases, with 8 bases remaining between them. CDR3 length: 12 amino acids. This CDR3 reads CAISEREETQYF. In DNA form, the CDR3 reads TGTGCCATCAGCGAGCGGGAAGAGACCCAGTACTTC.

V gene TRBV9 combines with J gene TRBJ1-3; 7 nucleotides match TRBD1. The CDR3 contains 17 residues. CDR1 and CDR2 (germline): SGDLS, YYNGEE. J gave up 0 bases and V 0 bases, and 6 bases lay outside the gene matches. CDR3 in amino acids: CASSVATGTASGNTIYF. The CDR3 nucleotides are TGTGCCAGCAGCGTAGCAACCGGGACAGCCTCTGGAAACACCATATATTTT.

This rearrangement joins TRBV12-3 or TRBV12-4 to TRBJ2-2; D not resolved. This CDR3 has 13 amino acids. Trimming cost V 7 bases and J 2 bases, with 8 bases left between them. In nucleotides, the CDR3 is TGTGCCAGCAATCAACTAAACACCGGGGAGCTGTTTTTT. Translation: CASNQLNTGELFF.

V is TRBV5-1 and J is TRBJ2-3; TRBD1 might be the D (6 bases). The germline gives CDR1 SGHRS, CDR2 YFSETQ. V shed 3 bases and J shed 3 bases, with 11 bases lying between them. The CDR3 is made up of 14 amino acids. The CDR3 protein is CASSSRQETDTQYF. The DNA for the CDR3 is TGCGCCAGCAGCTCTAGACAGGAGACAGATACGCAGTATTTT.

The V call is TRBV7-9, the J call TRBJ1-6; D might be TRBD1 (5 bases). Trimming took off 2 bases at V and 6 bases at J, with 14 bases between the two ends. Germline CDR1 and CDR2: SEHNR and FQNEAQ (reference sequence). The CDR3 consists of 16 residues. Here the CDR3 reads CASSLTGGGGNSPLHF. CDR3 nucleotide sequence: TGTGCCAGCAGCTTAACCGGGGGTGGAGGTAATTCACCCCTCCACTTT.

This sequence joins TRBV19 and TRBJ1-2, with 8 bases lining up with TRBD1. Germline CDR1 LNHDA, CDR2 SQIVND (reference sequence). The CDR3 runs to 14 residues. J lost 8 bases, V lost 5 bases, and 10 bases had no gene match. CDR3 sequence: CASSPRGQGHGYTF. Written as DNA, the CDR3 is TGTGCCAGTAGTCCCCGAGGACAGGGTCACGGCTACACCTTC.

The V gene is TRBV9, the J gene TRBJ2-3; 13 nucleotides line up with TRBD2. J gave up 0 bases and V 4 bases, and 11 bases lay outside the gene matches. Germline assignment: CDR1 SGDLS and CDR2 YYNGEE. The CDR3 runs to 19 residues. The CDR3 DNA reads as TGTGCCAGCAGCTCTCCAGGGACTAGCGGGAAGAGTAGCACAGATACGCAGTATTTT. Its protein product is CASSSPGTSGKSSTDTQYF.

This clone was observed a handful of times. The chain joins TRBV5-1 to TRBJ1-1; 8 bases align to TRBD1. Germline V gene sequence: CDR1 SGHRS, CDR2 YFSETQ. The CDR3 sequence is 13 residues long. V shed 0 bases and J 8 bases; nucleotides not matched to a gene: 3. The CDR3 region is CASSLDRTGEAFF. The CDR3 nucleotides read TGCGCCAGCAGCTTGGACAGGACAGGGGAAGCTTTCTTT.

This sequence joins TRBV9 and TRBJ2-1, with D perhaps matching TRBD2 (5 bases). The germline gives CDR1 SGDLS, CDR2 YYNGEE. The CDR3 sequence is 14 residues long. The germline V and J ends were trimmed by 0 bases and 5 bases, with 9 bases remaining between them. The CDR3 bases are TGTGCCAGCAGCGTAGCCCCCGGGGACAATGAGCAGTTCTTC. The encoded protein is CASSVAPGDNEQFF.